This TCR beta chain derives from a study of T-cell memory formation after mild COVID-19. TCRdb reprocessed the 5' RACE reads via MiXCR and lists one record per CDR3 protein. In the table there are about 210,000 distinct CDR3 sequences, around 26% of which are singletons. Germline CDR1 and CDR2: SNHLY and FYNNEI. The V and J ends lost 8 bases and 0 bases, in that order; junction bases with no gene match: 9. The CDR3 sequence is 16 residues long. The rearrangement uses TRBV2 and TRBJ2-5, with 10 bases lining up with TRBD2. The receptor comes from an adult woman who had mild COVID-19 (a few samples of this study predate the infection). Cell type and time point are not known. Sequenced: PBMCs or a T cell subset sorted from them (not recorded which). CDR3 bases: TGTGCCAGCGGTACGGAACTAGCGGGGTACCAAGAGACCCAGTACTTC. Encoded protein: CASGTELAGYQETQYF. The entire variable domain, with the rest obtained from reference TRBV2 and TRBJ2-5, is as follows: EPEVTQTPSHQVTQMGQEVILRCVPISNHLYFYWYRQILGQKVEFLVSFYNNEISEKSEIFDDQFSVERPDGSNFTLKIRSTKLEDSAMYFCASGTELAGYQETQYFGPGTRLLVL.